This TCR beta chain was obtained from a study of blood T cell repertoires in COVID-19. Germline CDR1 reads LGHNT; CDR2 reads FRNRAP. The CDR3 consists of 12 residues. V lost 4 bases to trimming and J lost 12 bases, with 16 bases between them. This table comes from immunoSEQ multiplex PCR, and its TCRdb copy is limited to in-frame clones, with some not included. The sample yields about 88,000 clones, more than 75% seen once. V gene TRBV12-5 combines with J gene TRBJ2-7, with TRBD1 as a possible D gene (6 bases). Sequenced: peripheral blood. The sequence came from a human donor in a cohort sampled during active COVID-19. The CDR3: CASGYTQGPWYF. As DNA, the CDR3 is TGTGCTAGTGGTTATACACAGGGCCCCTGGTACTTC.